This TCR beta chain was identified during a study of T cells in Graves' hyperthyroidism and ophthalmopathy. Inclusion characteristics of ophthalmopathy patients comprised a Clinical Activity Score of at least 3, a NOSPECS grade of at least 4, and duration under 3 months. The source of the PBMCs was 10 ml of fresh peripheral blood. Overall study findings and caveats: Most clonotypes expanded in the thyroid (above 0.001) were also present in blood. With a median lead of approximately 6.4 months before onset, the model predicted ophthalmopathy.

Note on this clonotype: What it binds is not known.

TCR beta CDR3 regions were amplified from RNA transcripts. First-round RT-PCR of the TCR CDR3 relied on the HTBI primer set. MiXCR, run by TCRdb on the multiplex PCR reads, gives a single entry per CDR3 protein. The table has some 490,000 distinct CDR3 sequences, roughly 23% seen once. The junction had 9 bases not matched to a gene; V was cut back by 3 bases and J by 0 bases. The CDR3 sequence is 18 residues long. The germline gives CDR1 SGHRS, CDR2 YFSETQ. V is TRBV5-1 and J is TRBJ2-1, with TRBD2 identical over 10 bases. This TCR derives from an older woman with Graves' ophthalmopathy. The sequencing sample was made of blood. Here the CDR3 DNA reads TGCGCCAGCAGCTCCAAAGGACTAGCGGCTAGCTCCTACAATGAGCAGTTCTTC. Its protein product is CASSSKGLAASSYNEQFF.